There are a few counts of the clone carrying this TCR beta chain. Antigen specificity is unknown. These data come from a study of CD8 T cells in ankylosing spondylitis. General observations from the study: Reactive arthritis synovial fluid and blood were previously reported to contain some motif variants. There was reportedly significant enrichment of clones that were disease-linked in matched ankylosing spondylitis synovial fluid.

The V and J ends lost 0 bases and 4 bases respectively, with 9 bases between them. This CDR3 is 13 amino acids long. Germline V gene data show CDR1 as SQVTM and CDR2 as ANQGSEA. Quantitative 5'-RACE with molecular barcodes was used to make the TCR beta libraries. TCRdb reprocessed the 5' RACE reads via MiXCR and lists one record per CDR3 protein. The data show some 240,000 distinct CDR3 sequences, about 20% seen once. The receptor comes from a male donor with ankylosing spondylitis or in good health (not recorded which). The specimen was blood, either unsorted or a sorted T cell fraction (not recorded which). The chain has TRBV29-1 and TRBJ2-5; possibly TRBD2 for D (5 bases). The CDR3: CSVEDGGGETQYF. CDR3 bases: TGCAGCGTTGAAGATGGCGGAGGAGAGACCCAGTACTTC.